Sequencing of this T cell receptor beta chain was carried out in a study of blood T cells in healthy people across ages. Whole-study results and caveats: In older individuals, TCR beta diversity per million T cells was lower, falling roughly linearly with age. Expanded clonotype shifts may have been confounded, as the donors had an unknown CMV status.

Healthy Russian Caucasian donors spanned ages roughly 6 to 90 years. This CDR3 has 16 amino acids. V shed 4 bases, J shed 2 bases, and the junction held 8 bases outside the gene matches. CDR1 and CDR2 from the germline V gene are KGHDR and SFDVKD. In its sample, this clonotype was seen many times. Antigen unknown. Together with a sample-barcoded 5' primer, a J-beta primer mix was included in a second PCR lasting about 7 to 11 cycles. TCRdb reprocessed the 5' RACE reads via MiXCR and lists one record per CDR3 protein. The sample consists of roughly 900,000 distinct CDR3 sequences, roughly 26% of them appearing once.

Sequencing input: blood. The chain links TRBV24-1 to TRBJ2-5; TRBD2 matches at 8 bases. This TCR was sampled from an elderly woman in good health. The DNA of the CDR3 is TGTGCCACCAGTGACTGGGGGCGGGGGGATCAAGAGACCCAGTACTTC. It codes for CATSDWGRGDQETQYF.